This is a list of T cell receptor beta chains from one sample in a study of T cells in Graves' hyperthyroidism and ophthalmopathy. Each CDR3 protein is one row after TCRdb ran MiXCR on the multiplex PCR reads. The data show about 330,000 distinct CDR3 sequences, approximately 14% seen once. Sequences were obtained from blood. The receptors come from a middle-aged woman with Graves' ophthalmopathy. Each CDR3 is given with its conserved first and last residue. D genes are given only for firm matches. Clone size appears in some rows only: once, few, many, or a class for an expanded clone.

clone_size	j_call	v_call	d_call	cdr3_nt	cdr3_aa
few	TRBJ2-3	TRBV5-6	TRBD2	TGTGCCAGCAGCGGTTCTGTCGCGGGAGCTAGCACAGATACGCAGTATTTT	CASSGSVAGASTDTQYF
.	TRBJ2-2	TRBV20-1	.	TGCAGTGCCCCTTTTGTGAACACCGGGGAGCTGTTTTTT	CSAPFVNTGELFF
many	TRBJ2-1	TRBV6-5	.	TGTGCCAGCAGTTACTCGAATGCTCCCCGGGGCAATGAGCAGTTCTTC	CASSYSNAPRGNEQFF
.	TRBJ2-2	TRBV7-9	TRBD1	TGTGCCAGCAGGCCCGGGACAGGAACCGGGGAGCTGTTTTTT	CASRPGTGTGELFF
few	TRBJ1-1	TRBV10-2	.	TGCGCCAGCAGTGAGTCGAGGGGTTCGGGCACTGAAGCTTTCTTT	CASSESRGSGTEAFF
.	TRBJ2-5	TRBV29-1	TRBD2	TGCAGCGTTGGACTAGCTGTTCAAGAGACCCAGTACTTC	CSVGLAVQETQYF
.	TRBJ2-1	TRBV18	TRBD2	TGTGCCAGCTCGCTGAGACTAGCGGGAGAGGACAATGAGCAGTTCTTC	CASSLRLAGEDNEQFF
few	TRBJ2-5	TRBV5-5	TRBD1	TGTGCCAGCAGCCTGGCTCCGGGACAGGGGGGGGGAGAGACCCAGTACTTC	CASSLAPGQGGGETQYF
many	TRBJ2-3	TRBV5-1	.	TGCGCCAGCAGCTTGGAAGTGAACACAGATACGCAGTATTTT	CASSLEVNTDTQYF
many	TRBJ2-1	TRBV29-1	.	TGCAGCGTTGTGGTGGGCTTCAATGAGCAGTTCTTC	CSVVVGFNEQFF
few	TRBJ2-2	TRBV3-1	TRBD1	TGTGCCAGCAGGCCAGGGGGCGGTACCGGGGAGCTGTTTTTT	CASRPGGGTGELFF
.	TRBJ1-5	TRBV24-1	.	TGTGCCACCAGTGATTCCGGGCCGAGCAATCAGCCCCAGCATTTT	CATSDSGPSNQPQHF
many	TRBJ1-2	TRBV29-1	TRBD1	TGCAGCGTTGGGGGACAGGGGGTGGATGGCTACACCTTC	CSVGGQGVDGYTF
many	TRBJ2-3	TRBV7-2	.	TGTGCCAGCAGCTTAGGAGTGGGAAGTCGAGATACGCAGTATTTT	CASSLGVGSRDTQYF
many	TRBJ2-3	TRBV28	.	TGTGCCAGCAGTTTGCTCGCCCGAAGGAGCACAGATACGCAGTATTTT	CASSLLARRSTDTQYF
many	TRBJ2-7	TRBV29-1	TRBD1	TGCAGCGTTGAAAAGGCAGGGGGCTACGAGCAGTACTTC	CSVEKAGGYEQYF
many	TRBJ2-1	TRBV12-3/TRBV12-4	TRBD1	TGTGCCAGCAGTTTAGAAAAAGGGACAGGGGGTGTTTATTGGTGGGGCAATGAGCAGTTCTTC	CASSLEKGTGGVYWWGNEQFF
many	TRBJ1-2	TRBV7-9	.	TGTGCCAGCAGCTTAGACCTAGCTAACTATGGCTACACCTTC	CASSLDLANYGYTF
few	TRBJ1-2	TRBV5-1	.	TGCGCCAGCAGCCGGGACATTAACTATGGCTACACCTTC	CASSRDINYGYTF
.	TRBJ2-5	TRBV18	.	TGTGCCAGCTCACGCCAGGAAGAGACCCAGTACTTC	CASSRQEETQYF
many	TRBJ1-5	TRBV2	TRBD1	TGTGCCAGCAGGGAAGGGGACAGGAGCAATCAGCCCCAGCATTTT	CASREGDRSNQPQHF
few	TRBJ2-3	TRBV24-1	TRBD1	TGTGCCACCTCGGCGGGCCAGGGGGCGCCCACAGATACGCAGTATTTT	CATSAGQGAPTDTQYF
.	TRBJ1-3	TRBV9	TRBD1	TGTGCCAGCAGCGTAGCTACAGGGGGAGGAAACACCATATATTTT	CASSVATGGGNTIYF
many	TRBJ2-1	TRBV7-8	.	TGTGCCAGCAGCTTAGTCATGGGACCCTACAATGAGCAGTTCTTC	CASSLVMGPYNEQFF
.	TRBJ1-6	TRBV6-1	.	TGTGCCAGCAGCACCACCACTTCCTTCGGGAGCTCCTATAATTCACCCCTCCACTTT	CASSTTTSFGSSYNSPLHF
many	TRBJ2-3	TRBV12-3/TRBV12-4	.	TGTGCCAGCACACCCGGGGATACGCAGTATTTT	CASTPGDTQYF
many	TRBJ2-7	TRBV15	.	TGTGCCACCAGCAGAGATCGCGGAGCCTACGAGCAGTACTTC	CATSRDRGAYEQYF
few	TRBJ1-6	TRBV6-2/TRBV6-3	TRBD1	TGTGCCAGCGGCTTGGACAGGGGTGACTCACCCCTCCACTTT	CASGLDRGDSPLHF
.	TRBJ1-2	TRBV5-1	.	TGCGCCAGCAGCTTGACAGTTTCCCAAGGCTATGGCTACACCTTC	CASSLTVSQGYGYTF